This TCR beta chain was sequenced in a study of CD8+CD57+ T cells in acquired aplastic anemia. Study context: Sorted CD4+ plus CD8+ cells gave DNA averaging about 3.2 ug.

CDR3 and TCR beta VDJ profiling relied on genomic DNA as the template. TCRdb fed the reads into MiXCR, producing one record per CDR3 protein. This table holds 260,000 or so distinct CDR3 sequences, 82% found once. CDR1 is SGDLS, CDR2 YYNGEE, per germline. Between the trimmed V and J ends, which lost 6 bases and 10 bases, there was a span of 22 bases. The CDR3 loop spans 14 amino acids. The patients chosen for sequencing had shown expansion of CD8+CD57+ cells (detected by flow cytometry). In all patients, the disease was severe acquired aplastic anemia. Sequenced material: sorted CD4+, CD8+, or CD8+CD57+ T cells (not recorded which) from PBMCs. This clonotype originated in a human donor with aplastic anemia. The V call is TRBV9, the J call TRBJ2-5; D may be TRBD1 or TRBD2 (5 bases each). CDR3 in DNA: TGTGCCAGCACCGGCGAGGGGAACACCGGGGACCAGTACTTC. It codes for CASTGEGNTGDQYF.